This TCR beta chain was sequenced in a study of control samples from healthy donors and cancer patients. TCRdb keeps only in-frame clones here, not all; method: immunoSEQ multiplex PCR. The table shows approximately 58,000 clones, with around 87% occurring only once. The source is a man in his sixties with head and neck cancer. The sample comprised PBMCs.

CDR3 sequence (DNA): TGCGCCAGCAGCTTGGATGGGACAGGGGTTGAGGGCTACACCTTC. As protein: CASSLDGTGVEGYTF. The V and J genes are TRBV5-1 and TRBJ1-2; 10 nucleotides align to TRBD1. The CDR3 is made up of 15 amino acids. V shed 0 bases, J shed 8 bases, and the junction held 7 bases outside the gene matches. CDR1 and CDR2 from the germline V gene are SGHRS and YFSETQ. The full variable domain, completed using reference TRBV5-1 and TRBJ1-2, is KAGVTQTPRYLIKTRGQQVTLSCSPISGHRSVSWYQQTPGQGLQFLFEYFSETQRNKGNFPGRFSGRQFSNSRSEMNVSTLELGDSALYLCASSLDGTGVEGYTFGSGTRLTVV.